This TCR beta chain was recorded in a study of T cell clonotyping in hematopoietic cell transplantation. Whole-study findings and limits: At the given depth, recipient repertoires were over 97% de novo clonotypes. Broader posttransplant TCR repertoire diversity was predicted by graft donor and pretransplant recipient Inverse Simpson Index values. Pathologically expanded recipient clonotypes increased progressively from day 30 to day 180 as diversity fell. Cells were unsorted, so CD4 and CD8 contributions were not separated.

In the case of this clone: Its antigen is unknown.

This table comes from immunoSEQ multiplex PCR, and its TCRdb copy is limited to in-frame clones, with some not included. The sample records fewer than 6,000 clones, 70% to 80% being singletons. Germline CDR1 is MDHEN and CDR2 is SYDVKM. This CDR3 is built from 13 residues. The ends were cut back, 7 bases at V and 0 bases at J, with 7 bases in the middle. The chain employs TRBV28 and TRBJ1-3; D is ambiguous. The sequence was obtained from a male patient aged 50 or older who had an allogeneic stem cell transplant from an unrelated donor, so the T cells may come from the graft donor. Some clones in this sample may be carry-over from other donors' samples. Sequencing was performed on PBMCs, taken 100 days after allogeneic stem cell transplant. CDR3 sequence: CASIDYSGNTIYF. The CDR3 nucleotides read TGTGCCAGCATTGACTACTCTGGAAACACCATATATTTT.